This entry is about one TCR beta chain. The data were produced by immunoSEQ multiplex PCR, yet TCRdb's version contains in-frame clones alone and is incomplete. The table has about 76,000 clones, 80% to 90% seen once. The record originates from a study of technical replicates of blood from four donors. Germline CDR1 SGHTA, CDR2 FQGNSA. V shed 7 bases and J 6 bases; nucleotides not matched to a gene: 5. CDR3 length: 14 residues. The source of this sequence is a human donor in good health. Some clones in this sample may be carry-over from other donors' samples. The gene calls are TRBV7-2 and TRBJ2-2; the match to TRBD2 covers 10 bases. The specimen was PBMCs. CDR3 bases: TGTGCCAGCACCGGGACTAGCGTCTCCGGGGAGCTGTTTTTT. Its translation is CASTGTSVSGELFF.